A single TCR beta chain is shown here with its context. The sample belongs to a study of cytomegalovirus exposure and HLA in healthy donors. This CDR3 spans 13 amino acids. The V gene's germline CDR1 is SNHLY and CDR2 FYNNEI. V lost 6 bases and J lost 10, with 18 bases in between. The primer mix had 60 Vbeta and 13 Jbeta primers. Assay: immunoSEQ multiplex PCR; the TCRdb copy retains only in-frame clones and omits some. The sample has 130,000 or so clones, around four fifths seen once. This TCR derives from a man aged 35 to 55 in good health and CMV-seronegative. The V and J genes are TRBV2 and TRBJ2-5, with D possibly matching TRBD1 (6 bases). Material: PBMCs. Here the CDR3 reads CASRGQQGRLQYF. CDR3 bases: TGTGCCAGCAGGGGACAACAGGGTCGGCTCCAGTACTTC.